This TCR beta chain is drawn from a study of blood T cell repertoires in COVID-19. Study context: Nucleic acid was either cDNA or gDNA, and it came from T cells, B-cell-depleted T cells, or PBMCs.

Clones were sequenced by immunoSEQ multiplex PCR, and TCRdb holds only the in-frame ones, with some missing. Here the sample spans 130,000 to 150,000 clones, around 84% being singletons. V was clipped by 2 bases and J by 6 bases, with 15 bases between them. This CDR3 has 15 residues. CDR1 KGHSH and CDR2 LQKENI come from the germline V gene. The TCR originated in a human donor in a cohort sampled during active COVID-19. V gene TRBV18 combines with J gene TRBJ2-3, with D perhaps TRBD1 (5 bases). The sequenced sample was peripheral blood. CDR3 sequence reads: CASSPAGFSGDTQYF. CDR3 in DNA: TGTGCCAGCTCACCAGCAGGGTTTTCTGGGGATACGCAGTATTTT. The whole variable domain, remainder taken from reference TRBV18 and TRBJ2-3, is NAGVMQNPRHLVRRRGQEARLRCSPMKGHSHVYWYRQLPEEGLKFMVYLQKENIIDESGMPKERFSAEFPKEGPSILRIQQVVRGDSAAYFCASSPAGFSGDTQYFGPGTRLTVL.